What follows are 30 T cell receptor beta chains derived from one specimen sequenced in a study of blood T cell repertoires in COVID-19. The data were produced by immunoSEQ multiplex PCR, yet TCRdb's version contains in-frame clones alone and is incomplete. In the table there are 310,000 or so clones, about 86% of which are singletons. Sequenced input: peripheral blood. These receptors were taken from a woman in her forties or fifties with acute or convalescent COVID-19.

V usage is TRBV7-2 and J usage is TRBJ1-1, with D possibly matching TRBD1 (6 bases). The V end lost 4 bases, the J end lost 3 bases, and 9 bases lay between the germline ends. The CDR3 contains 13 residues. The germline V gene encodes CDR1 SGHTA and CDR2 FQGNSA. The CDR3 DNA is TGTGCCAGCAGCTCTGACAGGCACACTGAAGCTTTCTTT. It yields the protein CASSSDRHTEAFF.

This clone was picked up one time. This chain uses TRBV6-2 or TRBV6-3 with TRBJ1-1; D is uncertain. The length of the CDR3 is 13 residues. Looked up from germline, CDR1 is MNHEY and CDR2 is SVGEGT. The V gene lost 6 bases and the J gene lost 1 base, with 9 bases spanning the gap. The CDR3, as DNA: TGTGCCAGCAGGCCTACAGCGAACACTGAAGCTTTCTTT. Translated: CASRPTANTEAFF.

This clone was found a few times. This chain links TRBV5-1 with TRBJ2-5; tentative D call: TRBD2 (6 bases). This CDR3 is built from 14 residues. Germline CDR1 reads SGHRS; CDR2 reads YFSETQ. V was shortened by 0 bases and J by 4 bases, with 10 bases between the two germline ends. Here the CDR3 reads CASSLAGGVETQYF. The CDR3 nucleotides are TGCGCCAGCAGCTTGGCTGGCGGGGTAGAGACCCAGTACTTC.

The rearrangement uses TRBV2 and TRBJ1-2; D perhaps matches TRBD1 (5 bases). The V end lost 5 bases, the J end lost 5 bases, and 15 bases lay between the germline ends. Per the germline V gene, CDR1 is SNHLY and CDR2 is FYNNEI. The CDR3 contains 14 residues. The DNA for the CDR3 is TGTGCCAGCAGTAATGACAGAACAGATTATGGCTACACCTTC. Protein: CASSNDRTDYGYTF.

The rearrangement uses TRBV11-2 and TRBJ2-1; TRBD2 agrees at 13 bases. The junction had 6 bases not matched to a gene; V was cut back by 4 bases and J by 12 bases. The CDR3 length is 14 residues. Germline V gene lookup returns CDR1 SGHAT and CDR2 FQNNGV. CDR3 protein: CASSSGLAGSRQFF. In DNA form, the CDR3 reads TGTGCCAGCAGCTCGGGACTAGCGGGGTCTAGGCAGTTCTTC.

The chain combines TRBV5-4 with TRBJ2-3; 7 bases are shared with TRBD1. V lost 5 bases and J lost 0; bases outside the gene matches: 6. This CDR3 contains 15 residues. The germline gives CDR1 SGHNT, CDR2 YYREEE (reference sequence). CDR3 sequence (DNA): TGTGCCAGCAGACCAGGGGGTTCTAGCACAGATACGCAGTATTTT. It translates to CASRPGGSSTDTQYF. Based on the CDR3 plus reference TRBV5-4 and TRBJ2-3, the full variable domain is ETGVTQSPTHLIKTRGQQVTLRCSSQSGHNTVSWYQQALGQGPQFIFQYYREEENGRGNFPPRFSGLQFPNYSSELNVNALELDDSALYLCASRPGGSSTDTQYFGPGTRLTVL.

The chain employs TRBV5-5 and TRBJ2-3; TRBD1 matches at 9 bases. Trimming cost V 4 bases and J 8 bases; bases outside gene matches: 8. The CDR3 loop spans 14 amino acids. Per the germline V gene, CDR1 is SGHKS and CDR2 is YYEKEE (reference sequence). For the CDR3, the DNA is TGTGCCAGCAGCACTACAGGGGGCAGGCTTACGCAGTATTTT. Its translation: CASSTTGGRLTQYF.

Worth noting for this clone: One end of the junction does not line up with germline, which may come from a read error. V and J are TRBV12-3 or TRBV12-4 and TRBJ1-1; a possible D gene is TRBD1 (5 bases). The CDR3 sequence is 13 residues long. CDR3 in amino acids: CASIQGLKTEAFF. The DNA of the CDR3 is TGTGCCAGCATTCAGGGCCTGAAGACTGAAGCTTTCTTT.

The chain joins TRBV21-1 to TRBJ2-7; no check of the table's D call, TRBD2, against the DNA was made. TRBV21-1 is shown as a pseudogene. This CDR3 is 17 amino acids long. CDR3 amino acids: CASWNRGLAASTYEQYF. CDR3 DNA sequence: TGTGCCAGCTGGAACCGCGGGCTAGCGGCTTCAACCTACGAGCAGTACTTC.

The V and J genes are TRBV7-2 and TRBJ2-1, with 14 bases fitting TRBD2. CDR3 length: 13 amino acids. Germline loops: CDR1 SGHTA, CDR2 FQGNSA. V shed 5 bases, J shed 14 bases, and the junction held 5 bases outside the gene matches. The CDR3 DNA follows: TGTGCCAGCAGCCCCGGACTAGCGGGGGGAAAGTTCTTC. Amino acid sequence: CASSPGLAGGKFF.

The chain combines TRBV12-3 or TRBV12-4 with TRBJ2-1; D perhaps matches TRBD2 (5 bases). The CDR3 totals 13 residues. Trimming stripped 3 bases from V and 5 bases from J, with 8 bases between. The CDR3 here is CASSLTTNNEQFF. DNA for the CDR3: TGTGCCAGCAGTTTGACTACCAACAATGAGCAGTTCTTC.

This chain links TRBV7-2 with TRBJ1-2; D ambiguous. Trimming took off 1 base at V and 4 bases at J, with 7 bases between the two ends. Germline loops: CDR1 SGHTA, CDR2 FQGNSA. This CDR3 region has 13 residues. CDR3 DNA: TGTGCCAGCAGCTTAGTGGCCGCCTATGGCTACACCTTC. The encoded protein is CASSLVAAYGYTF.

The CDR3 bases are TGTGCCAGCAGTGTACTTCAGGGCGCGAACACTGAAGCTTTCTTT. Translated: CASSVLQGANTEAFF. The J gene is TRBJ1-1, the V gene TRBV2; a weak D match, TRBD1 (5 bases). Looked up from germline, CDR1 is SNHLY and CDR2 is FYNNEI. The CDR3 sequence is 15 residues long. V gave up 4 bases and J gave up 1 base, with 13 bases separating them.

The chain joins TRBV19 to TRBJ1-6, with 7 bases that match TRBD1. This CDR3 contains 14 residues. With 3 bases clipped from V and 10 bases from J, the junction kept 6 bases outside the gene matches. The germline gives CDR1 LNHDA, CDR2 SQIVND (reference sequence). Here the CDR3 reads CASSITGVNSPLHF. CDR3 nucleotide sequence: TGTGCCAGTAGTATCACAGGGGTGAACTCACCCCTCCACTTT.

This clone was counted a single time. The CDR3 nucleotides read TGTGCCATCAATGGGCAGGGAGGAAGCTATGGCTACACCTTC. It yields the protein CAINGQGGSYGYTF. The chain uses TRBV10-3 and TRBJ1-2; TRBD1 is a possible D gene (5 bases). The CDR3 runs to 14 residues. CDR1 and CDR2 (germline): ENHRY, SYGVKD. V was pared by 7 bases and J by 4 bases, with 16 bases between.

This sequence joins TRBV7-2 and TRBJ2-1; 10 nucleotides agree with TRBD2. V shed 0 bases, J shed 7 bases, and the junction held 9 bases outside the gene matches. The CDR3 totals 17 residues. Germline assignment: CDR1 SGHTA and CDR2 FQGNSA. In DNA, the CDR3 is TGTGCCAGCAGCTTAGCGATGAGCACTAGCGGGACAAATGAGCAGTTCTTC. Its translation is CASSLAMSTSGTNEQFF. Variable domain in full (rest from reference TRBV7-2 and TRBJ2-1): GAGVSQSPSNKVTEKGKDVELRCDPISGHTALYWYRQSLGQGLEFLIYFQGNSAPDKSGLPSDRFSAERTGGSVSTLTIQRTQQEDSAVYLCASSLAMSTSGTNEQFFGPGTRLTVL.

This clone occurred once. V and J are TRBV18 and TRBJ2-3, with TRBD2 identical over 7 bases. CDR3 length equals 18 residues. Germline-derived CDR1 and CDR2 are KGHSH and LQKENI. J was trimmed by 0 bases and V by 0 bases; bases with no gene match: 9. CDR3: CASSPPLGGDLSTDTQYF. CDR3 coding DNA: TGTGCCAGCTCACCACCGTTGGGAGGGGACCTTAGCACAGATACGCAGTATTTT.

The rearrangement uses TRBV11-2 and TRBJ2-6, with a tentative D call TRBD2 (6 bases). The CDR3 runs to 18 residues. V was trimmed by 2 bases and J by 1 base, leaving 15 bases between them. The germline V gene has CDR1 SGHAT and CDR2 FQNNGV. This chain's CDR3 is CASSLRGREASGANVLTF. CDR3 in DNA: TGTGCCAGCAGCTTAAGAGGCAGGGAGGCTTCTGGGGCCAACGTCCTGACTTTC.

This clone has just a few counts. The J gene is TRBJ1-5, the V gene TRBV5-5; D unresolved. V dropped 0 bases and J dropped 3 bases, with 4 bases sitting between them. The CDR3 runs to 13 residues. Germline V gene lookup returns CDR1 SGHKS and CDR2 YYEKEE (reference sequence). CDR3 protein: CASSLGVNQPQHF. The CDR3 nucleotides read TGTGCCAGCAGCTTGGGCGTCAATCAGCCCCAGCATTTT.

V usage is TRBV11-2 and J usage is TRBJ2-5; 8 bases are shared with TRBD1. The CDR3 sequence is 14 residues long. Losses at the gene ends were 1 base for V and 5 bases for J; bases not matched to a gene: 3. Germline values: CDR1 SGHAT, CDR2 FQNNGV. The CDR3 DNA sequence: TGTGCCAGCAGCTTAGCAGGGGGCGAGGAGACCCAGTACTTC. The encoded protein is CASSLAGGEETQYF.

The sample holds one count of this clone. The J gene is TRBJ2-5, the V gene TRBV9; D call uncertain. V lost 0 bases and J lost 1, with 7 bases in between. This CDR3 spans 14 amino acids. Germline CDR1 reads SGDLS; CDR2 reads YYNGEE. CDR3 nucleotides: TGTGCCAGCAGCGTAGGGGCAGGCCAAGAGACCCAGTACTTC. Amino acid sequence: CASSVGAGQETQYF.

The V and J genes are TRBV11-2 and TRBJ2-3; D ambiguous. The V end was cut by 7 bases, the J end by 4 bases, with 9 bases between. Germline V gives CDR1 SGHAT, CDR2 FQNNGV. The CDR3 loop spans 12 amino acids. CDR3 sequence (DNA): TGTGCCAGCACCCCTTTTCCAGATACGCAGTATTTT. Amino acid sequence: CASTPFPDTQYF.

The chain couples TRBV5-1 to TRBJ2-7; 7 nucleotides align to TRBD2. The CDR3 extends over 15 amino acids. The V and J ends lost 0 bases and 3 bases, in that order; junction bases with no gene match: 6. The germline V gene encodes CDR1 SGHRS and CDR2 YFSETQ. The CDR3 region has the DNA TGCGCCAGCAGCTTGGGGGAGGGCTTAAGCTACGAGCAGTACTTC. It specifies CASSLGEGLSYEQYF.

CDR3 DNA sequence: TGTGCCAGCAGTTCTGCCTACGAGCAGTACTTC. Encoded protein: CASSSAYEQYF. The genes are TRBV6-5 and TRBJ2-7; D is unresolved. The V end was cut by 4 bases, the J end by 2 bases, with 3 bases between. Germline CDR1 and CDR2: MNHEY and SVGAGI. This CDR3 has 11 residues.

V usage is TRBV6-5 and J usage is TRBJ1-2; D remains unclear. This CDR3 has 11 amino acids. Germline V gives CDR1 MNHEY, CDR2 SVGAGI. Trimming stripped 6 bases from V and 8 bases from J, with 10 bases between. CDR3 protein: CASRLAGGYTF. In nucleotides, the CDR3 is TGTGCCAGCAGGCTCGCAGGAGGCTACACCTTC.

This clone was counted between two and nine times. The chain uses TRBV7-2 and TRBJ2-3, with 10 bases aligning to TRBD2. Germline V CDR1 and CDR2: SGHTA, FQGNSA. The CDR3 runs 16 residues. Unmatched junction bases numbered 4, after V lost 3 bases and J lost 1 base. The chain's CDR3 is CASSLQGTSGTDTQYF. DNA of the CDR3: TGTGCCAGCAGCTTGCAGGGGACTAGCGGCACAGATACGCAGTATTTT.

The V call is TRBV5-1, the J call TRBJ2-5; D may be TRBD2 (7 bases). Trimming removed 0 bases from V and 5 bases from J, with 20 bases in between. Germline V gives CDR1 SGHRS, CDR2 YFSETQ. This CDR3 comprises 17 residues. This CDR3 is CASSLASGGGSVETQYF. CDR3 nucleotide sequence: TGCGCCAGCAGCTTGGCATCTGGGGGCGGGAGTGTGGAGACCCAGTACTTC.

This CDR3 reads CASSVRSVFSLRTGNTIYF. The CDR3 nucleotides read TGTGCCAGCAGTGTGCGGTCCGTATTTAGCCTTCGGACTGGAAACACCATATATTTT. The V gene is TRBV2, the J gene TRBJ1-3, with D hard to call. Germline assignment: CDR1 SNHLY and CDR2 FYNNEI. The CDR3 totals 19 residues. Deletions cut 4 bases from V and 2 bases from J, with 24 bases between.

This clone has just a few counts. V is TRBV6-2 or TRBV6-3 and J is TRBJ1-5, with 7 bases that match TRBD1. The length of the CDR3 is 19 residues. Germline CDR1 and CDR2: MNHEY and SVGEGT. The ends lost 2 bases at V and 0 bases at J; junction bases unmatched: 13. The CDR3 DNA follows: TGTGCCAGCAGTTACCGAGTACAGGGGTCGGATTATAGCAATCAGCCCCAGCATTTT. Amino acids: CASSYRVQGSDYSNQPQHF.

This chain joins TRBV5-1 and TRBJ2-1; no reliable D call. Trimming took off 6 bases at V and 5 bases at J, with 12 bases between the two ends. Per germline, CDR1 SGHRS and CDR2 YFSETQ. There are 13 residues in the CDR3. CDR3 DNA: TGCGCCAGCAAAACGACTGGAGACAATGAGCAGTTCTTC. Its protein is CASKTTGDNEQFF.